Shown below are 17 T cell receptor beta chains from a single sample sequenced in a study of blood T cell repertoires in COVID-19. Sequencing used immunoSEQ multiplex PCR; TCRdb keeps in-frame clones, though not all of them. This table has about 220,000 clones, roughly 80% appearing once. What was sequenced was PBMCs or T cells enriched from blood (not recorded which). These receptors all come from a middle-aged woman with acute COVID-19.

This chain connects TRBV19 to TRBJ2-3; 7 bases are shared with TRBD2. Germline V lookup: CDR1 LNHDA, CDR2 SQIVND (reference sequence). This CDR3 has 19 amino acids. The V gene end was trimmed by 3 bases and the J gene end by 5 bases; junction bases not matched to a gene: 20. The CDR3 sequence is CASSISTGTTSFGLDTQYF. The CDR3 DNA reads TGTGCCAGTAGTATTTCAACCGGGACTACCTCCTTTGGGCTAGATACGCAGTATTTT.

V and J are TRBV5-1 and TRBJ2-7, with 8 bases matching TRBD1. This CDR3 contains 14 residues. The germline V gene encodes CDR1 SGHRS and CDR2 YFSETQ. J was trimmed by 5 bases and V by 5 bases; bases with no gene match: 9. In nucleotides, the CDR3 is TGCGCCAGCAGACGATCCGGGACAGGCGACGAGCAGTACTTC. Its translation is CASRRSGTGDEQYF.

The chain combines TRBV7-3 with TRBJ2-5, with TRBD2 matching 10 bases. CDR1 SGHTA and CDR2 FQGTGA come from the germline V gene. The V and J ends lost 1 base and 3 bases, in that order; junction bases with no gene match: 5. CDR3 length equals 16 residues. The CDR3: CASSLNRLAGEETQYF. The CDR3 DNA is TGTGCCAGCAGCTTAAACCGGCTAGCGGGAGAAGAGACCCAGTACTTC.

This clone was observed a handful of times. The identical CDR3 is also encoded by other nucleotide sequences in the sample. The chain joins TRBV12-3 or TRBV12-4 to TRBJ1-1; D perhaps matches TRBD1 (6 bases). This CDR3 has 13 amino acids. V was pared by 5 bases and J by 1 base, with 8 bases between. This chain's CDR3 is CASSTRGNTEAFF. CDR3 DNA sequence: TGTGCCAGCAGTACCAGGGGGAACACTGAAGCTTTCTTT.

The chain combines TRBV30 with TRBJ2-1; D not certain. Germline V CDR1 and CDR2: GTSNPN, SVGIG (reference sequence). This CDR3 spans 17 amino acids. Deletions cut 2 bases from V and 2 bases from J, with 19 bases between. This chain's CDR3 is CAWSPRLPFGPYNEQFF. The CDR3 DNA is TGTGCCTGGAGTCCCCGACTCCCGTTTGGCCCCTACAATGAGCAGTTCTTC.

The gene calls are TRBV12-3 or TRBV12-4 and TRBJ1-3; D ambiguous. V lost 8 bases to trimming and J lost 0 bases, with 8 bases between them. This CDR3 is 13 amino acids long. The CDR3 region has the DNA TGTGCCAGCTGGCGGTACTCTGGAAACACCATATATTTT. Protein product: CASWRYSGNTIYF.

The rearrangement uses TRBV5-1 and TRBJ1-4, with 8 bases aligning to TRBD1. The CDR3 is made up of 16 amino acids. With V trimmed by 4 bases and J by 2 bases, 7 bases remained unmatched. The germline V gene has CDR1 SGHRS and CDR2 YFSETQ. CDR3 residues: CASSPGQGVTNEKLFF. DNA for the CDR3: TGCGCCAGCAGCCCAGGACAGGGCGTGACTAATGAAAAACTGTTTTTT.

The genes are TRBV2 and TRBJ1-2; TRBD1 matches at 7 bases. CDR3 size: 13 residues. Germline loops: CDR1 SNHLY, CDR2 FYNNEI. After removal of 10 bases from V and 4 bases from J, the junction contained 9 bases not matched to a gene. As DNA, the CDR3 is TGTGCCACCAGACCGGGACAGCTCTATGGCTACACCTTC. Its translation is CATRPGQLYGYTF.

This clone came up once. Other DNA sequences of this sample code for an identical CDR3. The rearrangement uses TRBV7-3 and TRBJ2-1, with TRBD2 matching 9 bases. The germline V gene has CDR1 SGHTA and CDR2 FQGTGA. CDR3 size: 14 residues. Losses at the gene ends were 2 bases for V and 7 bases for J; bases not matched to a gene: 3. The CDR3 here is CASSLAGGLNEQFF. The CDR3 DNA reads as TGTGCCAGCAGCTTAGCGGGGGGGCTGAATGAGCAGTTCTTC.

CDR3 in DNA: TGTGCCAGCGAGAATCCAGACATCTCCTACGAGCAGTACTTC. This translates into CASENPDISYEQYF. The V and J genes are TRBV7-9 and TRBJ2-7; D unclear. There are 14 residues in the CDR3. V was clipped by 8 bases and J by 0 bases, with 14 bases between them. Germline loops: CDR1 SEHNR, CDR2 FQNEAQ (reference sequence).

The chain carries TRBV30 and TRBJ1-4; TRBD1 might be the D (6 bases). CDR1 and CDR2 from the germline V gene are GTSNPN and SVGIG (reference sequence). V gave up 0 bases and J gave up 8 bases, with 10 bases separating them. The length of the CDR3 is 13 residues. As DNA, the CDR3 is TGTGCCTGGAGTGTAGAGGGGGGGGAAAAACTGTTTTTT. Translation gives CAWSVEGGEKLFF.

This clone was picked up one time. The genes are TRBV5-6 and TRBJ1-1; D call uncertain. Germline V gene data show CDR1 as SGHDT and CDR2 as YYEEEE. CDR3 size: 15 residues. V lost 6 bases and J 0 bases, leaving 15 bases between the germline ends. DNA for the CDR3: TGTGCCAGCACCCTGAGGGCCTTACTGAACACTGAAGCTTTCTTT. Translating it yields CASTLRALLNTEAFF.

The CDR3 reads CAWSPGVGQVSTEAFF. CDR3 DNA sequence: TGTGCCTGGAGTCCAGGTGTCGGACAGGTTTCCACTGAAGCTTTCTTT. The chain links TRBV30 to TRBJ1-1; 7 nucleotides agree with TRBD1. With V trimmed by 2 bases and J by 4 bases, 13 bases remained unmatched. The length of the CDR3 is 16 residues. Germline V gene sequence: CDR1 GTSNPN, CDR2 SVGIG (reference sequence).

As concerns this clone: One junction end does not reproduce the germline sequence, and a read error may be involved. Other DNA sequences in the same sample also yield this CDR3. The V and J genes are TRBV28 and TRBJ2-7; 7 bases map to TRBD2. There are 14 residues in the CDR3. In germline, CDR1 is MDHEN, CDR2 SYDVKM. The CDR3 protein is CASRKSGEPSEQYF. The CDR3 region has the DNA TGTGCTAGCAGAAAGAGCGGGGAGCCCAGCGAGCAGTACTTC.

This clone appeared a single time. The gene calls are TRBV29-1 and TRBJ2-2; TRBD2 might be the D (5 bases). The CDR3 is 14 amino acids. Germline lookup yields CDR1 SQVTM and CDR2 ANQGSEA. The V and J ends lost 8 bases and 0 bases respectively, with 13 bases between them. The CDR3 spells CSTKVGANTGELFF. CDR3 DNA sequence: TGCAGCACCAAGGTCGGGGCGAACACCGGGGAGCTGTTTTTT.

The chain joins TRBV18 to TRBJ1-2; 9 bases are shared with TRBD1. The germline CDR1 and CDR2 sequences are KGHSH and LQKENI. This CDR3 spans 14 amino acids. V shed 3 bases, J shed 4 bases, and the junction held 3 bases outside the gene matches. CDR3 nucleotide sequence: TGTGCCAGCTCACCTCAGGACAGGGGCTATGGCTACACCTTC. Protein sequence: CASSPQDRGYGYTF.

The J gene is TRBJ1-2, the V gene TRBV6-5; the D gene is possibly TRBD1 (6 bases). Between the trimmed V and J ends, which lost 2 bases and 1 base, there was a span of 11 bases. The CDR3 has 15 residues. The germline V gene encodes CDR1 MNHEY and CDR2 SVGAGI. The CDR3, as DNA: TGTGCCAGCAGTTACGGGGGACACGTTAACTATGGCTACACCTTC. This gives the protein CASSYGGHVNYGYTF.